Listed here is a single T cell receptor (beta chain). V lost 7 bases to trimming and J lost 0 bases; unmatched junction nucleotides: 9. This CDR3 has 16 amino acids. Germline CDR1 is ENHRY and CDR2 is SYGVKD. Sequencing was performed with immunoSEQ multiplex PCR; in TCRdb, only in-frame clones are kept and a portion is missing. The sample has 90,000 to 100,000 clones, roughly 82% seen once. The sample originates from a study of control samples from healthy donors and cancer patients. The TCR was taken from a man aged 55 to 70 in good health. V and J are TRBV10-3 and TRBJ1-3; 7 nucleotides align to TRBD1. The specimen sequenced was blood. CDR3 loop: CAITEGAGSSGNTIYF. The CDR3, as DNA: TGTGCCATCACCGAGGGGGCAGGAAGCTCTGGAAACACCATATATTTT.